The text below deals with one T cell receptor beta chain. What antigen it recognizes has not been identified. Base qualities are not provided; no much larger clone lies one nucleotide away. The CDR3 runs 14 residues from the cysteine to the phenylalanine. The DNA shown is the 42-base CDR3, in frame from base 1. V and J are truncated by 6 bases and 7 bases respectively, leaving an intervening sequence of 19 bases. The germline V gene yields MNHEY for CDR1 and SVGAGI for CDR2. The sample is drawn from a study of cytomegalovirus exposure and HLA in healthy donors (dated by TCRdb to 2017 to 2019). For the study in its entirety: In an earlier analysis of 587 of the donors, 250 to 300 Gb of sequence data and approximately 120 million unique TCR beta sequences from about 179 million T cells were reported. An early release covering more than 500 HLA-typed donors comprised about 290 gigabases of sequencing data and around 85 million unique TCR sequences. The genetic ancestry cluster associated with self-reported Caucasian donors included about 84% of the approximately 430 genotyped donors. The study aimed to test whether cataloging public T cell receptors could reveal signatures of past pathogen exposure. The study profiled the T cell repertoires of under 700 subjects by immunosequencing and related them to cytomegalovirus serostatus. Besides the first cohort of hundreds of subjects, a separate validation cohort made up of 120 different subjects was used. To predict cytomegalovirus infection status, the study combined high-throughput TCR immunosequencing, statistical association of individual TCRs with disease status, and machine learning. In a later analysis, previously published TCR beta repertoires from 666 donors were re-analyzed and high-resolution HLA genotyping was added so that TCR occurrence patterns could be studied. The later analysis used no new phenotypic data to find candidate immune exposures, relying instead on TCR beta sequences and their occurrence across donors. An earlier analysis of 450 to 750 of the donors used high-throughput TCR beta sequencing to judge whether each TCR beta V gene segment behaved as functional or pseudogenic. Donor age, sex, ethnicity and CMV serostatus were compiled alongside the repertoire data. A later genetic analysis used genome-wide SNP genotypes for about 65% of the roughly 670 donors, treating that subset as a discovery cohort. Every discovery cohort repertoire had been produced on one sequencing platform. HLA typing covered class I and class II loci at four-digit resolution. The number of typed donors differed by locus: about 620-630 for A, B, C, DRB1 and DQB1; 500 to 550 for DQA1; approximately 610 for DPA1; and 400 to 480 for DPB1. Several DR-DQ haplotypes were handled as single units for association and clustering, since linkage in the cohort was strong. Among about 400 genotyped donors of the cohort, an average of around 240,000 unique TCR beta nucleotide sequences was sequenced per donor, of which about 18% were non-productive.

The paper's findings and limits, for the study overall: A later analysis found that TCR association rates varied across HLA loci, with DRB1 alleles showing the most associated TCRs and HLA-C alleles the fewest. Compared with the roughly 710-donor mean, donors in an Asian-associated ancestry cluster had fewer N-insertions in productive TCRs, according to a later genetic analysis. Most TCR sequences were observed very rarely across donors, whereas some public TCRs were present in many individuals. When HLA alleles, especially DR and DQ, strongly co-occurred, attributing TCR associations to individual alleles was difficult. A further reported finding was that TCR beta sequences accurately predicted the HLA-A and HLA-B alleles for most subjects in the first cohort. Several of the top co-occurrence clusters appeared to be linked to parvovirus B19, influenza, CMV and Epstein-Barr virus, according to a later analysis. Some IMGT-functional V segments, including TRBV6-2 and TRBV6-3, could not be told apart with the 87-base-pair reads, so those segments were excluded. Three of the identified cytomegalovirus-associated TCR beta chains were confirmed in vitro to be specific for cytomegalovirus antigens. For the cohort, immune exposure information was limited to CMV serostatus. Compared with equally common non-associated chains, HLA-associated TCR beta chains in a later analysis were more clonally expanded and had lower generation probabilities. It was suggested by the authors that the approach could potentially be generalized to other disease states and immunological phenotypes. Linkage disequilibrium might explain the correlated functional status among segregating V segments, but an unknown experimental factor could not be ruled out. The study gave a list of roughly 150 TCR beta chains associated with cytomegalovirus. In a later analysis, around 15,000 TCR beta sequences were associated with specific HLA alleles at a false discovery rate of 0.05. Broadly in line with IMGT annotations, most TCR beta V segments showed up in productive rearrangements about 87% or about 30% of the time in an earlier analysis of some 590 of the donors. Because HLA typing was missing for some donors at each locus, association tests included only the typed subset. Cytomegalovirus status was reported to be diagnosed by the classifier with high specificity and sensitivity in both the original and validation cohorts. A group of highly shared sequence variants was considered likely to be a technical artifact of the sequencing pipeline. According to a later analysis, most CMV-associated TCR beta chains appeared to be HLA-restricted, and the HLA associations seemed to be driven largely by CMV exposure. Only TCR beta chains were sequenced in this cohort, and the absence of alpha or paired-chain data limited detectable features. An association between a missense DCLRE1C variant and V-gene and J-gene trimming of TCR beta chains was found in a later genetic analysis and replicated in an independent cohort. Seventeen rarely observed V segments, including chromosome 9 orphons, were excluded from the earlier analysis of 550 to 700 of the donors because counts were too low. The presence/absence analyses assumed that sequencing depth was roughly uniform across donors, and that assumption may not be true.

Receptor amplification or capture employed the immunoSEQ multiplex PCR assay. A mixture of 60 forward primers for TCR Vbeta segments and 13 reverse primers for TCR Jbeta segments was used in the multiplex PCR. A multiplex PCR assay on genomic DNA amplified the CDR3 region of rearranged TCR beta genes. On the Illumina HiSeq System, the amplified TCR beta libraries were sequenced as 87-base-pair reads. Processing in the source paper ran as follows. In a later analysis, 80 million or so unique TCR beta chains were counted across the approximately 670 repertoires, and about 9.9 million of these chains were shared by at least two donors. Raw reads were error-corrected and collapsed into unique sequences with a nearest-neighbor algorithm that merged closely related sequences to remove PCR and sequencing errors. Alignment of CDR3 sequences to IMGT reference sequences was used to assign V, D and J gene segments. Each retained sequence needed at least a six-nucleotide match to both a V gene segment and a J gene segment. Rearrangements were called productive when the CDR3 lacked stop codons and stayed in frame with V and J; all others were non-productive. Following IMGT convention, CDR3 was defined as the stretch from the second conserved V-encoded cysteine up to the conserved J-encoded phenylalanine. The earlier analysis of 500 to 600 of the donors excluded sequences that lacked an unambiguous match to a single V gene segment. In an earlier analysis of approximately 590 of the donors, a V segment was called functional when productive rearrangements were above 56.7%, and segregating when the standard deviation between donors exceeded 5%. A statistical classification framework was built for diagnosing cytomegalovirus status from the catalog of TCR beta chain sequences. A later analysis assigned V and J genes by comparing TCR nucleotide sequences with IMGT/GENE-DB human TR gene sequences. In a later analysis, CDR3 sequences and most-parsimonious VDJ recombination scenarios were assigned using the TCRdist pipeline. In a later analysis, each TCR beta chain was defined by its CDR3 amino acid sequence together with its V-gene family, and reads without a unique V-gene family were excluded. To address suspected cross-contamination and a sequencing artifact, a later analysis removed a few hundred highly shared, low-generation-probability nucleotide sequences. In a later analysis, a clonal expansion index was calculated for each public chain from normalized within-repertoire ranks of inferred template counts. Generation probabilities in a later analysis came from a VDJ recombination model fitted to out-of-frame rearrangements, and those results were checked against IGoR. In a later analysis, hypergeometric tests were used to score TCR-TCR, TCR-HLA and TCR-CMV co-occurrence, with a repertoire-size bias correction applied to TCR pairs. A later analysis estimated false discovery rates by permuting HLA or CMV assignments 20 times. In a later analysis, co-occurring TCRs were grouped using DBSCAN, and TCRdist sequence similarity was added for clustering within HLA-allele-positive subsets. Repertoires with fewer than 30,000 or more than 120,000 public chains were left out of co-occurrence clustering, as were about five repertoires with anomalous nucleotide sharing. This immuneACCESS table, as held by TCRdb, lists in-frame sequences with V and J called but not all clones. Of the missing ones, under half trace to an unresolved V gene in checked studies; the others have no known cause. Clone size and the V and J calls come from that table; the DNA yielded D and trimming. Present in this sample are some 180,000 clones, around 81% of which were seen just once. The ten largest clones capture about 2.1% of the sample.

In total, approximately 690 healthy bone marrow donors made up the cohort. At the time of sampling, every cohort member was nominally healthy, though immune exposures that went unrecorded were likely present. The donor was CMV seronegative and was included in the group of several hundred seronegative cohort members. A peripheral blood sample was provided by each donor, and peripheral blood mononuclear cells were used for TCR beta sequencing. Genomic DNA was extracted from the blood cell samples with the Qiagen DNeasy Blood Extraction Kit. The sequenced sample was PBMCs. This sequence was found in a man aged 25 to 40 in good health and CMV-seronegative. The rearrangement combines TRBV6-5 with TRBJ2-7, with a weak D call of TRBD1 (6 bases match). The bases are TGTGCCAGCAGCCCAGAAGGGACACATAGGGAGCAGTACTTC. It specifies CASSPEGTHREQYF.